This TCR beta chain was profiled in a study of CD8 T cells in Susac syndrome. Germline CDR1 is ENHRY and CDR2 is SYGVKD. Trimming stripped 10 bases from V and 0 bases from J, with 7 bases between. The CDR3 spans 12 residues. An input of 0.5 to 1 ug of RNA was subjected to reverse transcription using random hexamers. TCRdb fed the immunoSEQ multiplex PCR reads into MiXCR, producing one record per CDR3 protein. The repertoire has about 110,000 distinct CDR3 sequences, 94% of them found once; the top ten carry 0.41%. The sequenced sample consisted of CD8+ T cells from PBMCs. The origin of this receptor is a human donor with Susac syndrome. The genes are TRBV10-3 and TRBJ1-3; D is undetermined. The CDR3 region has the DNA TGTGCCAGGTCGCGCTCTGGAAACACCATATATTTT. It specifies CARSRSGNTIYF.